Included here is one T cell receptor beta chain sequence, with context. Its specificity is not known. Unique molecular identifiers were incorporated into the prepared TCRbeta library. TCRdb processed the PCR reads anew with MiXCR; each CDR3 protein has one entry. This table holds 45,000 to 60,000 distinct CDR3 sequences, roughly half found once. The data originate from a study of T-cell reconstitution after alpha-beta-depleted transplantation in children. Study conclusions and caveats: Several hundred rapidly expanded clones from non-depleted graft cells reportedly supplied alpha-beta T cells about two months post-transplant. Diversity of TCRbeta at day 60 was high in some patients, arising from surviving recipient T cells and thymic progenitors.

Germline CDR1 reads LNHNV; CDR2 reads YYDKDF (reference sequence). With 5 bases removed from V and 10 bases from J, the gap between germline ends came to 18 bases. This CDR3 contains 14 residues. The TCR sequence derives from a boy under three years old with SCID, due to receive a stem cell transplant. The V gene is TRBV15, the J gene TRBJ2-1; either TRBD1 or TRBD2 may supply D (5 bases each). The sample in question was peripheral blood, obtained before TCRalphabeta/CD19-depleted stem cell transplant. CDR3 in amino acids: CATSLPSGAPEQFF. The DNA for the CDR3 is TGTGCCACCAGCCTCCCTTCCGGGGCACCGGAGCAGTTCTTC.